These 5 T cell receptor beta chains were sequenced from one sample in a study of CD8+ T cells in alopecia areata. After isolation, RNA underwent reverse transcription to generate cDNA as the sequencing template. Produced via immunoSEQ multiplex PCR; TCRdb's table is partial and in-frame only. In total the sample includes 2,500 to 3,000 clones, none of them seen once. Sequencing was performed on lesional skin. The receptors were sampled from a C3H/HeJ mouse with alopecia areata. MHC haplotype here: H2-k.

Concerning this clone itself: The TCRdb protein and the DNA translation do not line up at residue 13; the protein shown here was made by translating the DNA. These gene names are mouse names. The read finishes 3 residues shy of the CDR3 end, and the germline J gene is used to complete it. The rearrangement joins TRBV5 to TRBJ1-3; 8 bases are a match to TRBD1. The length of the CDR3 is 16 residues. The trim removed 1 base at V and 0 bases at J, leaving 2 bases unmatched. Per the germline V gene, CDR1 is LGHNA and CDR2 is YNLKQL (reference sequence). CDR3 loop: CASSQGTGISGNTLYF. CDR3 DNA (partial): TGTGCCAGCAGCCAAGGGACAGGGATTTCTGGAAATACG.

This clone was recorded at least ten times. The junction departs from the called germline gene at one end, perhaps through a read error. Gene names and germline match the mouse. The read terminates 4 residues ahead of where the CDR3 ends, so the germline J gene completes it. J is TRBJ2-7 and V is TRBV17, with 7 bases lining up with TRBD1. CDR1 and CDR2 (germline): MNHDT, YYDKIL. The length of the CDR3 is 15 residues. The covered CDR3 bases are TGTGCCAGCAGTATACGCGGGCAGGGGGCCTAT. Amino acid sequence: CASSIRGQGAY. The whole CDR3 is CASSIRGQGAYEQYF.

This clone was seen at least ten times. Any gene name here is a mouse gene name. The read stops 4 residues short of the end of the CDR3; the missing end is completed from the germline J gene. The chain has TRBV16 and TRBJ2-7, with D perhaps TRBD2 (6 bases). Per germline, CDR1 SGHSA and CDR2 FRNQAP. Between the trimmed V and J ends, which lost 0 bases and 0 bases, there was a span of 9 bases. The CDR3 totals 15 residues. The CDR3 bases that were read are TGTGCAAGCAGCTTAGATCACTGGGCCTCCTAT. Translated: CASSLDHWASY. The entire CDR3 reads CASSLDHWASYEQYF.

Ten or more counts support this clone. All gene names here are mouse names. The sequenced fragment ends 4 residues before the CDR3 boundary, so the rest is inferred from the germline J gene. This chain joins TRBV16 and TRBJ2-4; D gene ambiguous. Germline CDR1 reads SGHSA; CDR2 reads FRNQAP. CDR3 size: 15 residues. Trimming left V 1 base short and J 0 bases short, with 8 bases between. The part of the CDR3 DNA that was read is TGTGCAAGCAGCTTAGGACACGCTAGTCAAAAC. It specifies CASSLGHASQN. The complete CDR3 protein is CASSLGHASQNTLYF.

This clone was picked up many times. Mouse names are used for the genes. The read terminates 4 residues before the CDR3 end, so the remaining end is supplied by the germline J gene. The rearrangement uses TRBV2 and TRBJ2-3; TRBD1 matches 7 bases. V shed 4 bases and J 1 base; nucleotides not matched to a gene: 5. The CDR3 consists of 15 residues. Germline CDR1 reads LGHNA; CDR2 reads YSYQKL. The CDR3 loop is CASSRQGGGAETLYF. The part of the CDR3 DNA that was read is TGTGCCAGCAGCCGACAGGGTGGTGGTGCAGAA.